The entry below gives a single TCR beta chain sequence along with its context. Its antigen is not known. Combining a sample-barcoded 5' primer with a J-beta primer mix, a second PCR ran for about 7 to 11 cycles. TCRdb fed the 5' RACE reads into MiXCR, producing one record per CDR3 protein. The profile covers 1,800,000 or so distinct CDR3 sequences, with more than 35% appearing a single time and roughly 23% taken by the ten largest. Healthy Caucasians from Russia aged roughly 6 to 90 served as donors. Staff drew around 10 milliliters of peripheral blood from each donor. Each sample yielded at least 7 million isolated PBMCs. The data were obtained in a study of blood T cells in healthy people across ages. V dropped 4 bases and J dropped 8; count of bases not matched to a gene: 7. Germline V gives CDR1 MGHDK, CDR2 SYGVNS. This CDR3 is built from 13 residues. Study-level findings and limits: Aged donors had fewer naive CD4+ cells and lower diversity than long-lived donors.

The sequence was obtained from a human donor in good health. The chain links TRBV25-1 to TRBJ1-2, with 7 bases fitting TRBD1. Sequenced input: blood. The CDR3 nucleotides are TGTGCCAGCAGTGGACAGGGCCGGGGCGGCTACACCTTC. Translated, it gives CASSGQGRGGYTF.